This T cell receptor beta chain was sequenced during a study of blood T cell repertoires in COVID-19. Study details: The analysed material was cDNA or gDNA that came from T cells, B-cell-depleted T cells, or PBMCs.

Only in-frame clones appear in the TCRdb table, and some are missing; sequencing was by immunoSEQ multiplex PCR. Altogether some 170,000 clones are present, roughly 87% being singletons, with the ten largest covering approximately 1.4%. Germline CDR1 reads KGHSH; CDR2 reads LQKENI. The V end was cut by 2 bases, the J end by 1 base, with 5 bases between. The CDR3 contains 13 residues. To note about this clone: Other DNA sequences in the same sample also yield this CDR3.

The gene calls are TRBV18 and TRBJ1-1; D is uncertain. The sample was peripheral blood. This sequence originates from a woman between 45 and 60 years old with acute or convalescent COVID-19. CDR3 nucleotides: TGTGCCAGCTCACCATCCGGGAACACTGAAGCTTTCTTT. Protein sequence: CASSPSGNTEAFF.